Listed below are T cell receptor beta chains from one sample, sequenced in a study of blood T cell repertoires in COVID-19. The repertoire was sequenced with immunoSEQ multiplex PCR; TCRdb's copy has only in-frame clones and lacks some. The sample records 70,000 or so clones, just over 90% being singletons. Sequenced material: peripheral blood. Receptors were obtained from a woman between 18 and 29 years old with acute or convalescent COVID-19. The CDR3 runs from the conserved cysteine through the conserved F or W. A D gene is named only where the DNA matches it firmly. A clone size is listed for some rows: how often the clone was seen (once, few, many), or a class if it is expanded.

v_gene	j_gene	d_gene	abundance	CDR3nt	CDR3aa
TRBV5-4	TRBJ2-3	TRBD2	NA	TGTGCCAGCAGCTCCCGCGGCGGGAGGGCCTTGGATACGCAGTATTTT	CASSSRGGRALDTQYF
TRBV4-1	TRBJ2-5	TRBD1	NA	TGCGCCAGCAGCCACCTGGCAGGGACAGGGGAGACCCAGTACTTC	CASSHLAGTGETQYF
TRBV5-6	TRBJ2-1	TRBD1	NA	TGTGCCAGCAGCTTCAAGACAGGGACGGGCAATGAGCAGTTCTTC	CASSFKTGTGNEQFF
TRBV6-2/TRBV6-3	TRBJ2-3	TRBD2	NA	TGTGCCAGCAGTTCCGGGACTAGCATTAGCACAGATACGCAGTATTTT	CASSSGTSISTDTQYF
TRBV11-2	TRBJ1-4	TRBD1	NA	TGTGCCAGCAGCTTGGGACAGGGCGGGGAAAAACTGTTTTTT	CASSLGQGGEKLFF
TRBV5-1	TRBJ2-5	NA	once	TGCGCCAGCAGCCTGACAGGTTCCCAAGAGACCCAGTACTTC	CASSLTGSQETQYF
TRBV6-5	TRBJ2-1	NA	NA	TGTGCCAGCAGCCCGGTAGCTACCGTCTACAATGAGCAGTTCTTC	CASSPVATVYNEQFF
TRBV3-1/TRBV3-2	TRBJ2-1	NA	once	TGTGCCAGCAGCCGATTAGAAGAGCAGTTCTTC	CASSRLEEQFF
TRBV28	TRBJ1-2	NA	NA	TGTGCCAGCGTCGTCTCGGGGTTGGACTATGGCTACACCTTC	CASVVSGLDYGYTF
TRBV5-6	TRBJ2-7	NA	NA	TGTGCCAGCAGCTTGGCACTCTCGGGCGAGCAGTACTTC	CASSLALSGEQYF
TRBV9	TRBJ2-5	NA	NA	TGTGCCAGCAGCCCACGGGCTGGGGGGGAGACCCAGTACTTC	CASSPRAGGETQYF
TRBV6-2/TRBV6-3	TRBJ1-1	NA	NA	TGTGCCAGCAGTTACGGGGGGGCATGGACTGAAGCTTTCTTT	CASSYGGAWTEAFF
TRBV7-9	TRBJ1-1	NA	once	TGTGCCAGCAGTCGAAGTATCACAGGGAAACGTGAAGCTTTCTTT	CASSRSITGKREAFF
TRBV4-1	TRBJ2-2	TRBD1	NA	TGCGCCAGCAGCCAAAAAGACAGGGTGATGGCCGGGGAGCTGTTTTTT	CASSQKDRVMAGELFF
TRBV5-1	TRBJ1-2	TRBD1	NA	TGCGCCAGCAGCTTACCGGGACAGGGGAATGGCTACACCTTC	CASSLPGQGNGYTF
TRBV29-1	TRBJ1-1	TRBD1	NA	TGCAGCGTTGAAGAGTGGGGCAGGGGGCCCTCTGAAGCTTTCTTT	CSVEEWGRGPSEAFF
TRBV30	TRBJ2-2	TRBD1	NA	TGTGCCTGGAGGGACACAGGGGGGCGCCCCGGGGAGCTGTTTTTT	CAWRDTGGRPGELFF
TRBV11-2	TRBJ2-7	NA	NA	TGTGCCAGCAGCTTAGGGCAGGATATCAACGAGCAGTACTTC	CASSLGQDINEQYF
TRBV7-9	TRBJ1-2	NA	NA	TGTGCCAGCAGCTTAACAGGGCACTATGGCTACACCTTC	CASSLTGHYGYTF
TRBV25-1	TRBJ2-3	TRBD1	NA	TGTGCCAGCAGTGAAAATCAGGGACAGGGGTCGGGGACAGATACGCAGTATTTT	CASSENQGQGSGTDTQYF